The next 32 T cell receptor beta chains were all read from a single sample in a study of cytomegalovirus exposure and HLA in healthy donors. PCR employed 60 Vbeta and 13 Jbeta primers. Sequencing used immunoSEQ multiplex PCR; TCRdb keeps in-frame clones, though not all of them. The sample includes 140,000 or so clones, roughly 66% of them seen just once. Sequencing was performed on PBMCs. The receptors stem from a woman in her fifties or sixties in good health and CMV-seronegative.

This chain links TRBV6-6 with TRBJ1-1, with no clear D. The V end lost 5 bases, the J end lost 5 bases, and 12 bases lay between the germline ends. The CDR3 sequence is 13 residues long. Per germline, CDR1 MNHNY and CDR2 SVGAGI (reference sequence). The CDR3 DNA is TGTGCCAGCAGTCTTGGTGGGGAGACTGAAGCTTTCTTT. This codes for CASSLGGETEAFF.

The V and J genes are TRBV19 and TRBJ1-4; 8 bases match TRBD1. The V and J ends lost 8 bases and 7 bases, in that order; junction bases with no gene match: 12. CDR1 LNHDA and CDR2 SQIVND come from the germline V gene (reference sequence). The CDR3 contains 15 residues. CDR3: CASATRTGKSEKLFF. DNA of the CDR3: TGTGCCAGTGCGACCCGGACAGGGAAAAGTGAAAAACTGTTTTTT.

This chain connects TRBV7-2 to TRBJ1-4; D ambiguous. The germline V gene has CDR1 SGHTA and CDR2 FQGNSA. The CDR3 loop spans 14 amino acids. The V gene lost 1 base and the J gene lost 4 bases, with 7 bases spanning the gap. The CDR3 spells CASSLGRLNEKLFF. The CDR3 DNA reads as TGTGCCAGCAGCTTAGGGCGGCTTAATGAAAAACTGTTTTTT.

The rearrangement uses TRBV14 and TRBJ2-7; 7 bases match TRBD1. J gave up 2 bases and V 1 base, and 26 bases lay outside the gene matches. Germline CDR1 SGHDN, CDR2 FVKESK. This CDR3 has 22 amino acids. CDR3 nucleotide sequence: TGTGCCAGCAGCCAAGTATTGGCAGACCGGGACAGTCTAATTGGGGTTACCTACGAGCAGTACTTC. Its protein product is CASSQVLADRDSLIGVTYEQYF.

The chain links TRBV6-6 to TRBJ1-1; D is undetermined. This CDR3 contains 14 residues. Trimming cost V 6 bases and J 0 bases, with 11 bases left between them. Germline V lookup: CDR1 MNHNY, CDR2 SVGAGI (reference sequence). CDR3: CASSLPGMNTEAFF. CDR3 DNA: TGTGCCAGCAGCCTCCCCGGGATGAACACTGAAGCTTTCTTT.

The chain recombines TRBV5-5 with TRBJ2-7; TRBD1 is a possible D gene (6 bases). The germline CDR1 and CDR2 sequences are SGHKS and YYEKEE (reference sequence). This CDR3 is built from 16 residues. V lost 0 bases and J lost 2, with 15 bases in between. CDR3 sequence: CASSLDPGHQTYEQYF. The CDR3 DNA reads TGTGCCAGCAGCTTGGATCCGGGACACCAAACCTACGAGCAGTACTTC. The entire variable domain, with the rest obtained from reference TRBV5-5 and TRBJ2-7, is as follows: DAGVTQSPTHLIKTRGQQVTLRCSPISGHKSVSWYQQVLGQGPQFIFQYYEKEERGRGNFPDRFSARQFPNYSSELNVNALLLGDSALYLCASSLDPGHQTYEQYFGPGTRLTVT.

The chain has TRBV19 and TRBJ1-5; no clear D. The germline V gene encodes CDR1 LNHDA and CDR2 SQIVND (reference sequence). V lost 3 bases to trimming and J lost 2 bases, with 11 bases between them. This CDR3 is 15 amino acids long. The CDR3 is CASSINGRGNQPQHF. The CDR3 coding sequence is TGTGCCAGTAGTATTAACGGGCGGGGCAATCAGCCCCAGCATTTT.

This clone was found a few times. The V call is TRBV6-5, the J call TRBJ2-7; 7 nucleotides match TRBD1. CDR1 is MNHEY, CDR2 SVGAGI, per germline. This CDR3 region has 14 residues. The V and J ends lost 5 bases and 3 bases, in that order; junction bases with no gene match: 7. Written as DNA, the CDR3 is TGTGCCAGCAGTGAAGGGGGCACCGTCTACGAGCAGTACTTC. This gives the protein CASSEGGTVYEQYF.

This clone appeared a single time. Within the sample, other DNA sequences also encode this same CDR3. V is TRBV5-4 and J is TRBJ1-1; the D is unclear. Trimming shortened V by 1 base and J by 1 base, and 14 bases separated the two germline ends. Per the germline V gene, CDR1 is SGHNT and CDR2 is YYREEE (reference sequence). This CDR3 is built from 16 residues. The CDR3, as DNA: TGTGCCAGCAGCTTGCCAGGCGGGATAGGGAACACTGAAGCTTTCTTT. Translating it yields CASSLPGGIGNTEAFF. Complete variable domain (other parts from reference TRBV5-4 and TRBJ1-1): ETGVTQSPTHLIKTRGQQVTLRCSSQSGHNTVSWYQQALGQGPQFIFQYYREEENGRGNFPPRFSGLQFPNYSSELNVNALELDDSALYLCASSLPGGIGNTEAFFGQGTRLTVV.

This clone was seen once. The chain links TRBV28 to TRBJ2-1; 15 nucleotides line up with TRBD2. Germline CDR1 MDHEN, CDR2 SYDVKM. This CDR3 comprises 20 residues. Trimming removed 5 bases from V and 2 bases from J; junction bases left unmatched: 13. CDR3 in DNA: TGTGCCAGCAGTCGCCCTAGGACTAGCGGGAGGGAGGGGCCCTACAATGAGCAGTTCTTC. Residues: CASSRPRTSGREGPYNEQFF. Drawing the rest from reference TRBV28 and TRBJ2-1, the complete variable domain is DVKVTQSSRYLVKRTGEKVFLECVQDMDHENMFWYRQDPGLGLRLIYFSYDVKMKEKGDIPEGYSVSREKKERFSLILESASTNQTSMYLCASSRPRTSGREGPYNEQFFGPGTRLTVL.

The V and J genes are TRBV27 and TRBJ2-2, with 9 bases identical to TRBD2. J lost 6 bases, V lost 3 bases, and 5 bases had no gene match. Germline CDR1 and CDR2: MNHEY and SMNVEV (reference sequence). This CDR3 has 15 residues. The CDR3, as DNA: TGTGCCAGCAGTTTGACCGGGACTAGCCCCGGGGAGCTGTTTTTT. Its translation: CASSLTGTSPGELFF.

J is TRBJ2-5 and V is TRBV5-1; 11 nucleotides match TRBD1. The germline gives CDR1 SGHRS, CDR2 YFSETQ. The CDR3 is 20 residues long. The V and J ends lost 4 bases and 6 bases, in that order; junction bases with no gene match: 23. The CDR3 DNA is TGCGCCAGCAGCCCTGGGACAGGGGGGCTCCTGCGGGCCCTGCCAAAGACCCAGTACTTC. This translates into CASSPGTGGLLRALPKTQYF.

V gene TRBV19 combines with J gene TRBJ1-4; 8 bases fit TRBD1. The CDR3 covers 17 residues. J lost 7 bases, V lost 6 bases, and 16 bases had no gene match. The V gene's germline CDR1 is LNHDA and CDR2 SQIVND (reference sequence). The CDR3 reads CASSRILPRGRSEKLFF. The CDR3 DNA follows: TGTGCCAGTAGCCGTATCCTCCCCAGGGGGCGCAGTGAAAAACTGTTTTTT.

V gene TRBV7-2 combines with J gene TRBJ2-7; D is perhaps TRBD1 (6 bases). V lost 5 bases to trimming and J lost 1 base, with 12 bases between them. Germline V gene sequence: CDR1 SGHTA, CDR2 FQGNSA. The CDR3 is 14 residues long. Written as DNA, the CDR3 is TGTGCCAGCAGCCCCGGGACAAATTCCTACGAGCAGTACTTC. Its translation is CASSPGTNSYEQYF. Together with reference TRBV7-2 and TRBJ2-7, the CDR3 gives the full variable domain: GAGVSQSPSNKVTEKGKDVELRCDPISGHTALYWYRQSLGQGLEFLIYFQGNSAPDKSGLPSDRFSAERTGGSVSTLTIQRTQQEDSAVYLCASSPGTNSYEQYFGPGTRLTVT.

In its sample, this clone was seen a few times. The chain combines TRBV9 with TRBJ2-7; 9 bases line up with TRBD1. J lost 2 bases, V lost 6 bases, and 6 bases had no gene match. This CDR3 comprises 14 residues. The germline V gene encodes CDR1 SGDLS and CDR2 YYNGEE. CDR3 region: CASTRTGDTYEQYF. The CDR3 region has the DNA TGTGCCAGCACCCGGACAGGGGATACCTACGAGCAGTACTTC.

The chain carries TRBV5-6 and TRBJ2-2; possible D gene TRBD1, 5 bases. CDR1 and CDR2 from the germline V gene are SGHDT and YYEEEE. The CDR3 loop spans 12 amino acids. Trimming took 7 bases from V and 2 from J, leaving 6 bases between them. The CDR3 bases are TGTGCCAGCGACAGAAACACCGGGGAGCTGTTTTTT. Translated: CASDRNTGELFF.

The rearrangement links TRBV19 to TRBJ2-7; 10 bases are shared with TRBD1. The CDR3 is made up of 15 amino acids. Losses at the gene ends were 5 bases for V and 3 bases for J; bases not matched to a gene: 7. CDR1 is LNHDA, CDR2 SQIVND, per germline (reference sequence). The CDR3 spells CASSSGTGVNYEQYF. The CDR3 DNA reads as TGTGCCAGTAGTTCTGGGACAGGGGTTAACTACGAGCAGTACTTC.

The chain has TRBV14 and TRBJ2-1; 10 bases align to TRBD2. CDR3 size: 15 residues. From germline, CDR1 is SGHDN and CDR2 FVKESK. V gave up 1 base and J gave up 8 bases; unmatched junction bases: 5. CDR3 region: CASSQGLAGVYEQFF. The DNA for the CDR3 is TGTGCCAGCAGCCAAGGTCTAGCGGGGGTCTATGAGCAGTTCTTC.

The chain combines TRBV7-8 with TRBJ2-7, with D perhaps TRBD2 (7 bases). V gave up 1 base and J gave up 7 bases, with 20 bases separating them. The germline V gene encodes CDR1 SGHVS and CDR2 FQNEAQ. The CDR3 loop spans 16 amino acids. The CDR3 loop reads CASSLGGGTQAPEQYF. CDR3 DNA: TGTGCCAGCAGCTTAGGGGGAGGGACACAGGCCCCAGAGCAGTACTTC.

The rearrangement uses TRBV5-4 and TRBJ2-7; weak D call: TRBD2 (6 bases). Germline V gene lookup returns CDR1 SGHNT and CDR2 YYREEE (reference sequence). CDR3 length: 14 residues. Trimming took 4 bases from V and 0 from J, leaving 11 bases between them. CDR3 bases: TGTGCCAGCAGCATTTGGGACTCCTCCTACGAGCAGTACTTC. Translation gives CASSIWDSSYEQYF.

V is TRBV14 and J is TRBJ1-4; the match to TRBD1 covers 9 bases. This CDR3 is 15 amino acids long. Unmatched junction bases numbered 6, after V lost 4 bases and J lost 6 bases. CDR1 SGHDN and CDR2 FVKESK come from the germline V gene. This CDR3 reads CASSLRTGADEKLFF. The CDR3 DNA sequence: TGTGCCAGCAGCCTTCGGACAGGGGCAGATGAAAAACTGTTTTTT.

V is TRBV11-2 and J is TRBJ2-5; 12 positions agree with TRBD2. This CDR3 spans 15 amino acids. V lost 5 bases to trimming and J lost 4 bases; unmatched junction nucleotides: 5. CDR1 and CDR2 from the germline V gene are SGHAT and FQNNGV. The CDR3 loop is CASSTGLAGLETQYF. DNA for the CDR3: TGTGCCAGCAGCACGGGACTAGCGGGTTTAGAGACCCAGTACTTC. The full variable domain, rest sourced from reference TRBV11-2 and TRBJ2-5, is EAGVAQSPRYKIIEKRQSVAFWCNPISGHATLYWYQQILGQGPKLLIQFQNNGVVDDSQLPKDRFSAERLKGVDSTLKIQPAKLEDSAVYLCASSTGLAGLETQYFGPGTRLLVL.

Here the CDR3 reads CASSLRLTGTDHEKLFF. CDR3 coding DNA: TGCGCCAGCAGCTTGCGACTCACCGGGACAGACCATGAAAAACTGTTTTTT. This chain connects TRBV5-1 to TRBJ1-4; TRBD1 aligns across 7 bases. Germline CDR1 reads SGHRS; CDR2 reads YFSETQ. CDR3 size: 17 residues. V lost 1 base and J lost 6; bases outside the gene matches: 12.

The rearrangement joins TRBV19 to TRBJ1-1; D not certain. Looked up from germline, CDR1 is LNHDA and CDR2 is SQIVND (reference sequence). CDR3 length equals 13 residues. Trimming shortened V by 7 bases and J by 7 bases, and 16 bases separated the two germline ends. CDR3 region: CASTKAVRGEAFF. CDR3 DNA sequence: TGTGCCAGTACCAAGGCGGTGAGAGGTGAAGCTTTCTTT.

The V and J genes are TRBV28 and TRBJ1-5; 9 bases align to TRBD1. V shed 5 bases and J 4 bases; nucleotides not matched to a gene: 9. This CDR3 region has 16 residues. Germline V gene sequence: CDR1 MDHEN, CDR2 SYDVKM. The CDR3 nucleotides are TGTGCCAGCAGTACCCACTTAGGACAGGGGAATCAGCCCCAGCATTTT. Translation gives CASSTHLGQGNQPQHF.

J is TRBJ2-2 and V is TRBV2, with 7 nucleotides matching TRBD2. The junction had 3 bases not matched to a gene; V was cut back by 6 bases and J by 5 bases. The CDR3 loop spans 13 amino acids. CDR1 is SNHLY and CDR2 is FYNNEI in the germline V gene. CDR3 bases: TGTGCCAGCAGGCTAGCGGTGACCGGGGAGCTGTTTTTT. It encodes CASRLAVTGELFF.

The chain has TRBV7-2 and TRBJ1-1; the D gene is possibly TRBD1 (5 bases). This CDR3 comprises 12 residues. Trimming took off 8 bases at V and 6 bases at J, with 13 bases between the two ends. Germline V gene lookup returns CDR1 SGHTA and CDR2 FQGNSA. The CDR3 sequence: CASGQGISEAFF. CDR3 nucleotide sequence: TGTGCCAGCGGCCAGGGTATATCTGAAGCTTTCTTT. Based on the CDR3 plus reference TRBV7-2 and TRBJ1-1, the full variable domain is GAGVSQSPSNKVTEKGKDVELRCDPISGHTALYWYRQSLGQGLEFLIYFQGNSAPDKSGLPSDRFSAERTGGSVSTLTIQRTQQEDSAVYLCASGQGISEAFFGQGTRLTVV.

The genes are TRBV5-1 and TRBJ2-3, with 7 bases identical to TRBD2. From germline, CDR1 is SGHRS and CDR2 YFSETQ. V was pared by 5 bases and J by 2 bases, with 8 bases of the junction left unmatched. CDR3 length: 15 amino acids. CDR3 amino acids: CASRPSGDFTDTQYF. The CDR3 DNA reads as TGCGCCAGCAGGCCCAGCGGGGACTTCACAGATACGCAGTATTTT.

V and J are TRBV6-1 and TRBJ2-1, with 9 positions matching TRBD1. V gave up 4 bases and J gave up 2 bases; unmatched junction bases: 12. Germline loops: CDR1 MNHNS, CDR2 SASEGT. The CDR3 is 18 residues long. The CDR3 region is CASSAGQGFHFTYNEQFF. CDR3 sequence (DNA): TGTGCCAGCAGTGCGGGACAGGGCTTTCATTTTACCTACAATGAGCAGTTCTTC.

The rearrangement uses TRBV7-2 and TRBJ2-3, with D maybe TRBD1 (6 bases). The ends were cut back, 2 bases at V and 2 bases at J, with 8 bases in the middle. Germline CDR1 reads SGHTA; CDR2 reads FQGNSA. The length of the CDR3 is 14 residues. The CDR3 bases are TGTGCCAGCAGCTTAAACAGGGACACAGATACGCAGTATTTT. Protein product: CASSLNRDTDTQYF. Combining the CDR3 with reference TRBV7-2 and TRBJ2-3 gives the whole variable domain GAGVSQSPSNKVTEKGKDVELRCDPISGHTALYWYRQSLGQGLEFLIYFQGNSAPDKSGLPSDRFSAERTGGSVSTLTIQRTQQEDSAVYLCASSLNRDTDTQYFGPGTRLTVL.

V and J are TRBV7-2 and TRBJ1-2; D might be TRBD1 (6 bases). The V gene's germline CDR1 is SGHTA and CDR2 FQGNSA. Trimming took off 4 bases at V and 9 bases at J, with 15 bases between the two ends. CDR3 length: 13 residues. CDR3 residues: CASSSDIRGSYTF. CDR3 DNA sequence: TGTGCCAGCAGCTCCGATATTAGGGGGAGCTACACCTTC.

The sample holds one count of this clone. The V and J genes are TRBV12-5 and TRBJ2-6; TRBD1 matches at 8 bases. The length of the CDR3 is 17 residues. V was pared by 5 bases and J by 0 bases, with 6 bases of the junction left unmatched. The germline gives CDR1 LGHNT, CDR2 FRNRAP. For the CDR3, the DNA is TGTGCTAGTGGTCATCAGGGGGCGATCTCTGGGGCCAACGTCCTGACTTTC. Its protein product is CASGHQGAISGANVLTF.